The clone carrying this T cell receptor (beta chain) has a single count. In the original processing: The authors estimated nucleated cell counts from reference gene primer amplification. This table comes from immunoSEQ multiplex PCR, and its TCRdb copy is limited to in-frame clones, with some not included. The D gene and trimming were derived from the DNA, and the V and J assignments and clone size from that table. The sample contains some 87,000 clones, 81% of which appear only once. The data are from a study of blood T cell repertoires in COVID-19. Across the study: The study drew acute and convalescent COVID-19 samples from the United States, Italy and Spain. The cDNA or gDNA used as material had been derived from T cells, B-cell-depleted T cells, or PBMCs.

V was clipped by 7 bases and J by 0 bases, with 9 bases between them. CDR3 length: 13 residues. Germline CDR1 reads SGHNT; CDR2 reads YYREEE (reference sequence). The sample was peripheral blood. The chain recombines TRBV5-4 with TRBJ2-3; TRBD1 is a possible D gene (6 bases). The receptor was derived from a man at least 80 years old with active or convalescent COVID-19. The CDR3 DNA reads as TGTGCCAGCGGGACAACTAGCACAGATACGCAGTATTTT. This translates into CASGTTSTDTQYF.